The 17 T cell receptor beta chains listed next were all sequenced from one sample in a study of T cell repertoires in cytomegalovirus infection (dated by TCRdb to between 2019 and 2020). Sequencing took place on an Illumina HiSeq 1500. The public sequencing data were trimmed at Q25 with fastp and processed into clonotypes with MiXCR by TCRdb, which kept only in-frame beta chains. Identical CDR3 protein sequences are pooled into one entry, listed with their most common genes and DNA. The sample includes about 110,000 distinct CDR3 sequences, with under 30% observed a single time. The ten largest clones represent about three quarters of the sample. The antigens for these receptors are not known. Taken with the paper, the label for treatment or condition translates to: in vitro stimulation with specific CMV peptide epitopes to enrich CMV-specific T cells. Here the sequenced sample was CD8+ T cells from cultured PBMCs, taken from culture after CMV antigen stimulation. Receptors were obtained from a human donor in good health (CMV status not recorded). Some clones in this sample may be carry-over from other donors' samples.

The rearrangement links TRBV25-1 to TRBJ1-2; D unresolved. The V gene lost 3 bases and the J gene lost 3 bases, with 17 bases spanning the gap. Germline V gives CDR1 MGHDK, CDR2 SYGVNS. CDR3 size: 16 residues. The CDR3: CASSDKTADADYGYTF. Here the CDR3 DNA reads TGTGCCAGCAGTGATAAGACGGCAGACGCTGACTATGGCTACACCTTC.

This clonotype was seen repeatedly, ten times or more. The chain joins TRBV7-2 to TRBJ2-5; D is unclear. Germline V gene data show CDR1 as SGHTA and CDR2 as FQGNSA. The CDR3 is made up of 14 amino acids. V was shortened by 2 bases and J by 1 base, with 8 bases between the two germline ends. The CDR3 DNA follows: TGTGCCAGCAGCTTAAACAGAGGCCAAGAGACCCAGTACTTC. Translating gives CASSLNRGQETQYF. The entire variable domain, with the rest obtained from reference TRBV7-2 and TRBJ2-5, is as follows: GAGVSQSPSNKVTEKGKDVELRCDPISGHTALYWYRQSLGQGLEFLIYFQGNSAPDKSGLPSDRFSAERTGGSVSTLTIQRTQQEDSAVYLCASSLNRGQETQYFGPGTRLLVL.

V gene TRBV29-1 combines with J gene TRBJ1-2, with D uncertain. Between the trimmed V and J ends, which lost 0 bases and 11 bases, there was a span of 22 bases. Germline V gene data show CDR1 as SQVTM and CDR2 as ANQGSEA. The CDR3 is 15 residues long. As DNA, the CDR3 is TGCAGCGTTGAAGATACGGTTGAGACTGCCGGTGGTTACACCTTC. Its protein is CSVEDTVETAGGYTF. The variable domain in full, completed from reference TRBV29-1 and TRBJ1-2, reads SAVISQKPSRDICQRGTSLTIQCQVDSQVTMMFWYRQQPGQSLTLIATANQGSEATYESGFVIDKFPISRPNLTFSTLTVSNMSPEDSSIYLCSVEDTVETAGGYTFGSGTRLTVV.

The table lists this clonotype with many counts. The V gene is TRBV19, the J gene TRBJ2-7; D may be TRBD2 (5 bases). Germline V gives CDR1 LNHDA, CDR2 SQIVND (reference sequence). Trimming shortened V by 2 bases and J by 5 bases, and 16 bases separated the two germline ends. The CDR3 consists of 15 residues. The CDR3 here is CASSITPGNMNEQYF. The CDR3 coding sequence is TGTGCCAGTAGTATAACTCCCGGGAATATGAACGAGCAGTACTTC.

Many counts were recorded for this clonotype. J is TRBJ2-1 and V is TRBV20-1; 11 nucleotides match TRBD2. Unmatched junction bases numbered 9, after V lost 5 bases and J lost 6 bases. Germline CDR1 DFQATT, CDR2 SNEGSKA (reference sequence). The CDR3 totals 15 residues. The CDR3 loop reads CSARSLAGGGNEQFF. DNA of the CDR3: TGCAGTGCTCGTAGCCTAGCGGGGGGAGGCAATGAGCAGTTCTTC.

The table lists this clonotype with a few counts. V gene TRBV4-1 combines with J gene TRBJ2-2; 10 bases agree with TRBD1. Germline assignment: CDR1 MGHRA and CDR2 YSYEKL. The length of the CDR3 is 15 residues. Trimming cost V 3 bases and J 6 bases; bases outside gene matches: 4. This chain's CDR3 is CASSHGQGVSGELFF. In DNA form, the CDR3 reads TGCGCCAGCAGCCACGGACAGGGGGTGTCCGGGGAGCTGTTTTTT.

This clonotype was counted only a few times. The J gene is TRBJ2-1, the V gene TRBV28; 8 bases agree with TRBD2. Germline values: CDR1 MDHEN, CDR2 SYDVKM. The CDR3 consists of 15 residues. V gave up 6 bases and J gave up 2 bases; unmatched junction bases: 6. The CDR3 nucleotides are TGTGCCAGCAGCCGGGAGCGGGGGACCTACAATGAGCAGTTCTTC. Its protein is CASSRERGTYNEQFF.

This clonotype is a singleton in its sample. The chain couples TRBV19 to TRBJ1-5; perhaps TRBD1 as D (5 bases). This CDR3 comprises 14 residues. The V end was cut by 0 bases, the J end by 8 bases, with 11 bases between. CDR1 is LNHDA and CDR2 is SQIVND in the germline V gene (reference sequence). CDR3 sequence reads: CASSIDGAAEPQHF. Here the CDR3 DNA reads TGTGCCAGTAGTATAGATGGGGCAGCGGAGCCCCAGCATTTT.

This clonotype has only a few counts. The chain uses TRBV19 and TRBJ2-7, with 8 bases identical to TRBD1. The trim removed 6 bases at V and 3 bases at J, leaving 7 bases unmatched. This CDR3 region has 14 residues. CDR1 and CDR2 (germline): LNHDA, SQIVND (reference sequence). CDR3 sequence (DNA): TGTGCCAGTAGAATGAGGACAGGGAGCTACGAGCAGTACTTC. Amino acids: CASRMRTGSYEQYF.

This clonotype was observed many times. V usage is TRBV27 and J usage is TRBJ2-7, with 12 bases aligning to TRBD2. Germline-derived CDR1 and CDR2 are MNHEY and SMNVEV (reference sequence). V was pared by 4 bases and J by 7 bases, with 11 bases of the junction left unmatched. The CDR3 totals 16 residues. Here the CDR3 DNA reads TGTGCCAGCAGTTCTAGACTAGCGGGGGTTCTCGGGGAGCAGTACTTC. Its translation is CASSSRLAGVLGEQYF.

About this clonotype: Sequence at one end of the junction differs from germline and may be a read error. V is TRBV11-2 and J is TRBJ1-6; D ambiguous. Looked up from germline, CDR1 is SGHAT and CDR2 is FQNNGV. This CDR3 contains 12 residues. CDR3 in DNA: TGTGCCCGCAGCTACCTAGATCTCACCCTCCACTTT. It translates to CARSYLDLTLHF.

This clonotype was counted between two and nine times. The chain joins TRBV12-3 or TRBV12-4 to TRBJ1-5; D uncertain. The V and J ends lost 5 bases and 1 base respectively, with 12 bases between them. There are 15 residues in the CDR3. CDR3 sequence reads: CASSPYLDSNQPQHF. The CDR3 DNA follows: TGTGCCAGCAGTCCCTACCTCGACAGCAATCAGCCCCAGCATTTT.

V gene TRBV27 combines with J gene TRBJ2-1, with D unclear. V was shortened by 0 bases and J by 7 bases, with 7 bases between the two germline ends. The germline gives CDR1 MNHEY, CDR2 SMNVEV (reference sequence). The CDR3 consists of 13 residues. In DNA form, the CDR3 reads TGTGCCAGCAGTTTATCATTGGGAAATGAGCAGTTCTTC. Translated, it gives CASSLSLGNEQFF.

This clonotype was seen only a few times. The chain is built from TRBV24-1 and TRBJ2-5, with 7 bases identical to TRBD1. Germline trimming cut 4 bases from V and 1 base from J; bases unmatched to any gene: 5. This CDR3 is built from 15 residues. Germline assignment: CDR1 KGHDR and CDR2 SFDVKD. The CDR3, as DNA: TGTGCCACCAGTGAGACGGGACAGACCCAAGAGACCCAGTACTTC. Its translation is CATSETGQTQETQYF.

This clonotype appeared many times. The V and J genes are TRBV6-6 and TRBJ2-3; unclear D gene. The length of the CDR3 is 15 residues. Germline values: CDR1 MNHNY, CDR2 SVGAGI (reference sequence). The germline V and J ends were trimmed by 6 bases and 2 bases, with 15 bases remaining between them. The CDR3 nucleotides are TGTGCCAGCAGCTATGTTCGAGGAGACACAGATACGCAGTATTTT. It specifies CASSYVRGDTDTQYF.

This sequence joins TRBV6-4 and TRBJ2-3; 12 positions match TRBD2. V trimming: 5 bases; J trimming: 2 bases; junction bases outside the gene matches: 14. Germline-derived CDR1 and CDR2 are MRHNA and SNTAGT. CDR3 length equals 19 residues. CDR3 in amino acids: CASSLRLAGAKPLTDTQYF. The CDR3 DNA reads as TGTGCCAGCAGTCTGCGACTAGCGGGGGCCAAACCCCTCACAGATACGCAGTATTTT.

This clonotype was picked up many times. V gene TRBV11-1 combines with J gene TRBJ2-7; no clear D. Germline V CDR1 and CDR2: SGHAT, FQDESV (reference sequence). V gave up 1 base and J gave up 2 bases, with 12 bases separating them. The CDR3 is made up of 15 amino acids. CDR3 bases: TGTGCCAGCAGCTTAGTCCACCAGCTGCCCTACGAGCAGTACTTC. Its protein product is CASSLVHQLPYEQYF.